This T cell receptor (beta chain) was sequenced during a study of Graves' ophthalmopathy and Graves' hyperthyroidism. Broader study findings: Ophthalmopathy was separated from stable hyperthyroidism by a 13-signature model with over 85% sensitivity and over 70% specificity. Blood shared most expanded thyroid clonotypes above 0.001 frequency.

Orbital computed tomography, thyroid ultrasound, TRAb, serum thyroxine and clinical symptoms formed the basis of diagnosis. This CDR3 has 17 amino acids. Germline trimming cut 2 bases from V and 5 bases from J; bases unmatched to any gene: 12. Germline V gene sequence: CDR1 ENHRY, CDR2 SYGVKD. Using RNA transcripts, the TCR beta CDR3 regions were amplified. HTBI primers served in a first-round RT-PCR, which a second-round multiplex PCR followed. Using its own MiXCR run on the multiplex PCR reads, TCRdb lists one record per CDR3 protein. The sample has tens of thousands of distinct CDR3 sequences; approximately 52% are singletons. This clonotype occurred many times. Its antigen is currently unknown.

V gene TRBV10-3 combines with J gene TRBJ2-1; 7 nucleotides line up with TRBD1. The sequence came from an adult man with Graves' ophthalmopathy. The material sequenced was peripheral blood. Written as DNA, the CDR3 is TGTGCCATCAGTGAGACTACGGACAGGCCCCGGGACAATGAGCAGTTCTTC. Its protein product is CAISETTDRPRDNEQFF.